This T cell receptor beta chain was observed in a study of identical twins. This clonotype was found many times. V shed 5 bases and J 0 bases; nucleotides not matched to a gene: 10. CDR3 length: 16 amino acids. CDR1 and CDR2 (germline): SGHTA, FQGNSA. After template switching added a universal primer site, the resulting cDNA carried unique molecular identifiers. One entry per CDR3 protein results from TCRdb running MiXCR on the 5' RACE reads. The top ten clones hold approximately 0.94% of a sample with 650,000 to 800,000 distinct CDR3 sequences, more than 6.5% of them seen once. The same sample was also used in a study of yellow fever vaccine responses in identical twins.

The source material was PBMCs. The receptor comes from a woman aged 18-30 years in good health. This chain uses TRBV7-2 with TRBJ2-7; 7 bases line up with TRBD1. This CDR3 is CASSARQGSSSYEQYF. In nucleotides, the CDR3 is TGTGCCAGCAGCGCCAGACAGGGTTCGAGCTCCTACGAGCAGTACTTC.